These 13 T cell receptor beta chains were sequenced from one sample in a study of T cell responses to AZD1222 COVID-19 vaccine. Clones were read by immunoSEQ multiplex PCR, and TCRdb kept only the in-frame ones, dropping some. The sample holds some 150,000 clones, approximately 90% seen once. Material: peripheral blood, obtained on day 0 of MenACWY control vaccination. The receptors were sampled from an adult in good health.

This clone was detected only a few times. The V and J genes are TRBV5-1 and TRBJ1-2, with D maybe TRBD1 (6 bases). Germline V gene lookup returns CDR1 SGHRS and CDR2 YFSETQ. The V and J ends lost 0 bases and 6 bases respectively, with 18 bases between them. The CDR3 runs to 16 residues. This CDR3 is CASSLGDLQGMDGYTF. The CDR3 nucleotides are TGCGCCAGCAGCTTGGGGGATTTACAGGGAATGGATGGCTACACCTTC.

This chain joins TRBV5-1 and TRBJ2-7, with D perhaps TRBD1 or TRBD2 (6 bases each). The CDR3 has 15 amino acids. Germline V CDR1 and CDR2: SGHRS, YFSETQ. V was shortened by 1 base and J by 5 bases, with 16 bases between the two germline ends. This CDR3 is CASSLRPGAMNEQYF. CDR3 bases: TGCGCCAGCAGCTTGCGGCCGGGGGCGATGAACGAGCAGTACTTC. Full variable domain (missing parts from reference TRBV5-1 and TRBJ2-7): KAGVTQTPRYLIKTRGQQVTLSCSPISGHRSVSWYQQTPGQGLQFLFEYFSETQRNKGNFPGRFSGRQFSNSRSEMNVSTLELGDSALYLCASSLRPGAMNEQYFGPGTRLTVT.

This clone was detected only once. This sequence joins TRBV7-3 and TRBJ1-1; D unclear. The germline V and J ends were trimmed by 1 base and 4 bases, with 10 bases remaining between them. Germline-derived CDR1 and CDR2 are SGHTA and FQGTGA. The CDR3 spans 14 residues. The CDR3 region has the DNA TGTGCCAGCAGCTTAAGCCCGGCGGGCACTGAAGCTTTCTTT. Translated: CASSLSPAGTEAFF.

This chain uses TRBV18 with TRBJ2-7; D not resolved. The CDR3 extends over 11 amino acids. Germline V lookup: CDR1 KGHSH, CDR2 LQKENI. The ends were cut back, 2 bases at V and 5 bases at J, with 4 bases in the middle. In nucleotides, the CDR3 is TGTGCCAGCTCACCAGGGCACGAGCAGTACTTC. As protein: CASSPGHEQYF.

The chain's CDR3 is CASSPQGWGTDTQYF. In DNA form, the CDR3 reads TGTGCCAGCAGCCCCCAGGGTTGGGGCACAGATACGCAGTATTTT. The J gene is TRBJ2-3, the V gene TRBV9, with D maybe TRBD1 (5 bases). Trimming stripped 4 bases from V and 1 base from J, with 13 bases between. There are 15 residues in the CDR3. Germline lookup yields CDR1 SGDLS and CDR2 YYNGEE.

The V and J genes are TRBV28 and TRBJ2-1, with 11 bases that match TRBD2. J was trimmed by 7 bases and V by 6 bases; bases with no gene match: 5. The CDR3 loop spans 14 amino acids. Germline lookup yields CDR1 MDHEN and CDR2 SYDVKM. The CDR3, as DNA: TGTGCCAGCAGCCTACTAGCGGGAGAGAATGAGCAGTTCTTC. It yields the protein CASSLLAGENEQFF. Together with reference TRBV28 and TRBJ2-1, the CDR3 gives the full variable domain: DVKVTQSSRYLVKRTGEKVFLECVQDMDHENMFWYRQDPGLGLRLIYFSYDVKMKEKGDIPEGYSVSREKKERFSLILESASTNQTSMYLCASSLLAGENEQFFGPGTRLTVL.

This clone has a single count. DNA of the CDR3: TGTGCCAGCAGTCCCACATACAATGAGCAGTTCTTC. It codes for CASSPTYNEQFF. The gene calls are TRBV12-3 or TRBV12-4 and TRBJ2-1; D is ambiguous. The CDR3 consists of 12 residues. Trimming removed 5 bases from V and 4 bases from J, with 6 bases in between.

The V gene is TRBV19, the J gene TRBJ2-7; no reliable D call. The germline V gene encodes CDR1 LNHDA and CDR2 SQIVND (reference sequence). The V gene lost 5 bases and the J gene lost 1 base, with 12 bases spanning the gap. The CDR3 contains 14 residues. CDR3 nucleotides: TGTGCCAGTAGTGACACATGGATTTCCTACGAGCAGTACTTC. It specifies CASSDTWISYEQYF.

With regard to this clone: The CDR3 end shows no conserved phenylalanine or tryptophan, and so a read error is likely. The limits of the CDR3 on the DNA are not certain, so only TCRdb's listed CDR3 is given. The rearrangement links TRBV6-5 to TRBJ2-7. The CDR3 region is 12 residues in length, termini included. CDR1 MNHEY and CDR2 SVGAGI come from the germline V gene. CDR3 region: CASSPIRAVATL.

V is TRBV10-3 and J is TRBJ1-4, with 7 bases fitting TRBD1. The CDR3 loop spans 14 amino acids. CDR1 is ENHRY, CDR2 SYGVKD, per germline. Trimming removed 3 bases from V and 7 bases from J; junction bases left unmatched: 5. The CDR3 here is CAISEGQGGEKLFF. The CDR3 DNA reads TGTGCCATCAGTGAAGGGCAGGGGGGTGAAAAACTGTTTTTT.

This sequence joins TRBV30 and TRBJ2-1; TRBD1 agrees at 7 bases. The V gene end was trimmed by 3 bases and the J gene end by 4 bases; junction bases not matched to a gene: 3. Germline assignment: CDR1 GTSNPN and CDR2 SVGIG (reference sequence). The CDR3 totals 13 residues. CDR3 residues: CAWRLGQYNEQFF. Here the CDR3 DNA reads TGTGCCTGGAGGCTGGGACAGTACAATGAGCAGTTCTTC.

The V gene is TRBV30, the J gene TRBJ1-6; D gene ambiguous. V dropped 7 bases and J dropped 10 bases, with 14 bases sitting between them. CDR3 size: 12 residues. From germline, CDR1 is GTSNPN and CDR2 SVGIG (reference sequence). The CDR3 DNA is TGTGCCTACACACCGGGCGGATCACCCCTCCACTTT. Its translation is CAYTPGGSPLHF.

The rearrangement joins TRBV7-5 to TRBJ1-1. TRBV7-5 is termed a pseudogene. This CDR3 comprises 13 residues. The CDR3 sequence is CARSSQKGTEAFF. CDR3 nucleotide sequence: TGTGCCAGAAGCTCTCAGAAGGGCACTGAAGCTTTCTTT.